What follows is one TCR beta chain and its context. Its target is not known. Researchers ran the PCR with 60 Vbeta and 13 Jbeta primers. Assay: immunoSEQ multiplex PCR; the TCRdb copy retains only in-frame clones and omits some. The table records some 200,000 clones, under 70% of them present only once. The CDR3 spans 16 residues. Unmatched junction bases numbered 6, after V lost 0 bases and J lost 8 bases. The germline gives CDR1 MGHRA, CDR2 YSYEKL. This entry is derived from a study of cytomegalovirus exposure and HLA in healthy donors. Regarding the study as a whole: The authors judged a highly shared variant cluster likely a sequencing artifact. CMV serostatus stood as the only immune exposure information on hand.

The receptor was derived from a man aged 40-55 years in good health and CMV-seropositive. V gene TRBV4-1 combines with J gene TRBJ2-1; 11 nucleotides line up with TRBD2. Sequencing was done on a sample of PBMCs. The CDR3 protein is CASSQEGSGGAYEQFF. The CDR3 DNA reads TGCGCCAGCAGCCAAGAAGGTAGCGGGGGGGCTTATGAGCAGTTCTTC.